What follows are 4 T cell receptor beta chains derived from one specimen sequenced in a study of blood T cell repertoires in COVID-19. Repertoires were generated with immunoSEQ multiplex PCR, while TCRdb's copy carries only in-frame clones and drops some. The table records about 130,000 clones, around 79% of them present only once. Sample: peripheral blood. These receptors were collected from a woman between 70 and 85 years old with COVID-19, enrolled during active disease.

The rearrangement uses TRBV30 and TRBJ2-7, with 11 bases identical to TRBD1. Germline values: CDR1 GTSNPN, CDR2 SVGIG (reference sequence). The CDR3 has 15 residues. The V gene end was trimmed by 5 bases and the J gene end by 7 bases; junction bases not matched to a gene: 13. The DNA of the CDR3 is TGTGCCTGGGCGAGGGAAAGGACAGGGGGCCGGGAGCAGTACTTC. Translation: CAWARERTGGREQYF.

The V call is TRBV7-6, the J call TRBJ2-5, with TRBD1 matching over 7 bases. CDR1 is SGHVS and CDR2 is FNYEAQ in the germline V gene. There are 14 residues in the CDR3. V was clipped by 4 bases and J by 4 bases; unmatched bases: 6. The CDR3 sequence: CASSSTGVRETQYF. Here the CDR3 DNA reads TGTGCCAGCAGCTCAACAGGGGTTCGAGAGACCCAGTACTTC.

This chain joins TRBV4-3 and TRBJ2-5, with 8 positions matching TRBD2. The CDR3 runs to 15 residues. Germline V gives CDR1 LGHNA, CDR2 YSLEER. Trimming took 1 base from V and 5 from J; bases not matched to a gene: 6. CDR3 DNA: TGCGCCAGCAGCCAAGGGGATCGGGGGGGCGAGACCCAGTACTTC. Translating gives CASSQGDRGGETQYF.

The chain combines TRBV9 with TRBJ2-7, with TRBD1 identical over 7 bases. With 3 bases clipped from V and 4 bases from J, the junction kept 10 bases outside the gene matches. CDR3 length equals 15 residues. The germline V gene has CDR1 SGDLS and CDR2 YYNGEE. In DNA, the CDR3 is TGTGCCAGCAGCGCCAGGGACAGCCTAAATTACGAGCAGTACTTC. The encoded protein is CASSARDSLNYEQYF. The full variable domain, completed using reference TRBV9 and TRBJ2-7, is DSGVTQTPKHLITATGQRVTLRCSPRSGDLSVYWYQQSLDQGLQFLIQYYNGEERAKGNILERFSAQQFPDLHSELNLSSLELGDSALYFCASSARDSLNYEQYFGPGTRLTVT.